What follows are 29 T cell receptor beta chains derived from one specimen sequenced in a study of CD8 T cells in Susac syndrome. Reverse transcription of roughly 0.5 to 1 ug RNA was carried out with random hexamers. One entry per CDR3 protein results from TCRdb running MiXCR on the immunoSEQ multiplex PCR reads. The table lists approximately 210,000 distinct CDR3 sequences, 95% of them singletons. The specimen sequenced was CD4+ T cells from PBMCs. The origin of the receptors is a human donor with multiple sclerosis.

V usage is TRBV14 and J usage is TRBJ2-1; D is possibly TRBD1 (6 bases). With 4 bases removed from V and 3 bases from J, the gap between germline ends came to 16 bases. CDR3 length: 16 amino acids. From germline, CDR1 is SGHDN and CDR2 FVKESK. The CDR3 region is CASSRSGTPVYNEQFF. In DNA form, the CDR3 reads TGTGCCAGCAGCCGCTCCGGGACACCAGTCTACAATGAGCAGTTCTTC.

The V gene is TRBV6-5, the J gene TRBJ1-2; the D gene is possibly TRBD1 (5 bases). Trimming removed 7 bases at V and 4 bases at J, with 10 bases between. The germline CDR1 and CDR2 sequences are MNHEY and SVGAGI. The CDR3 contains 12 residues. CDR3 in DNA: TGTGCCAGCACCACTGGGGCCTATGGCTACACCTTC. Translated: CASTTGAYGYTF.

The chain is built from TRBV2 and TRBJ1-1, with D possibly being TRBD1 (6 bases). The germline CDR1 and CDR2 sequences are SNHLY and FYNNEI. V was trimmed by 2 bases and J by 1 base, leaving 14 bases between them. This CDR3 has 16 residues. The CDR3 sequence: CASSEWWQGQNTEAFF. CDR3 DNA sequence: TGTGCCAGCAGTGAATGGTGGCAGGGACAGAACACTGAAGCTTTCTTT.

This chain uses TRBV2 with TRBJ2-1, with TRBD2 matching over 12 bases. This CDR3 contains 15 residues. The germline gives CDR1 SNHLY, CDR2 FYNNEI. V lost 6 bases and J lost 3; bases outside the gene matches: 3. CDR3: CASRRLAGVYNEQFF. The CDR3 DNA sequence: TGTGCCAGCAGGAGACTAGCGGGAGTCTACAATGAGCAGTTCTTC.

The rearrangement uses TRBV3-1 and TRBJ2-7, with D hard to call. The CDR3 length is 15 residues. With 0 bases removed from V and 3 bases from J, the gap between germline ends came to 12 bases. The germline V gene encodes CDR1 LGHDT and CDR2 YNNKEL (reference sequence). CDR3 nucleotides: TGTGCCAGCAGCCAAGACCCCCAAGGAAGCTACGAGCAGTACTTC. Its protein is CASSQDPQGSYEQYF.

The rearrangement uses TRBV6-5 and TRBJ1-1, with D possibly TRBD1 on 5 matching bases. V was pared by 2 bases and J by 5 bases, with 9 bases between. This CDR3 has 13 residues. The germline V gene has CDR1 MNHEY and CDR2 SVGAGI. The CDR3 loop is CASSYDRGTEAFF. The CDR3 bases are TGTGCCAGCAGTTACGATAGGGGAACTGAAGCTTTCTTT.

This clonotype was seen only once. The chain couples TRBV27 to TRBJ1-1, with D maybe TRBD1 (5 bases). Trimming cost V 7 bases and J 0 bases, with 12 bases left between them. Germline lookup yields CDR1 MNHEY and CDR2 SMNVEV (reference sequence). This CDR3 contains 14 residues. Here the CDR3 DNA reads TGTGCCAGCACACCGACAGACATGAACACTGAAGCTTTCTTT. Protein: CASTPTDMNTEAFF.

The genes are TRBV3-1 and TRBJ1-1, with D perhaps TRBD1 (5 bases). Germline V gives CDR1 LGHDT, CDR2 YNNKEL (reference sequence). The CDR3 extends over 16 amino acids. Trimming removed 0 bases from V and 0 bases from J, with 11 bases in between. DNA of the CDR3: TGTGCCAGCAGCCAAGATCCGGGACGGATGAACACTGAAGCTTTCTTT. This encodes CASSQDPGRMNTEAFF.

This chain connects TRBV7-9 to TRBJ1-2, with a weak D call TRBD1 (6 bases). Trimming stripped 3 bases from V and 7 bases from J, with 9 bases between. CDR3 length equals 12 residues. Germline V gene data show CDR1 as SEHNR and CDR2 as FQNEAQ (reference sequence). The CDR3 is CASSFSGVGYTF. The CDR3 region has the DNA TGTGCCAGCAGCTTTTCAGGGGTTGGCTACACCTTC.

This chain connects TRBV6-6 to TRBJ2-3, with D possibly being TRBD2 (6 bases). The germline V and J ends were trimmed by 5 bases and 4 bases, with 10 bases remaining between them. CDR3 length: 13 amino acids. Germline CDR1 reads MNHNY; CDR2 reads SVGAGI (reference sequence). The CDR3 nucleotides read TGTGCCAGCAGTGCCCGGAGGGCAGATACGCAGTATTTT. Translated, it gives CASSARRADTQYF.

The rearrangement uses TRBV30 and TRBJ2-6; D not resolved. V was cut by 4 bases and J by 0 bases, with 13 bases left in between. In germline, CDR1 is GTSNPN, CDR2 SVGIG (reference sequence). This CDR3 contains 16 residues. Here the CDR3 reads CAWTMGSGSGANVLTF. CDR3 DNA: TGTGCCTGGACTATGGGAAGTGGCTCTGGGGCCAACGTCCTGACTTTC.

The gene calls are TRBV5-1 and TRBJ2-7; 8 positions match TRBD2. CDR1 is SGHRS, CDR2 YFSETQ, per germline. The V segment lost 4 bases and the J segment 2 bases; nucleotides outside the gene matches: 17. This CDR3 is 18 amino acids long. CDR3 bases: TGCGCCAGCAGCCCGCCTTCTAACTGGGTTAGCGGGGCCTACGAGCAGTACTTC. Its translation: CASSPPSNWVSGAYEQYF.

The V call is TRBV28, the J call TRBJ2-5; D gene unclear. CDR1 is MDHEN, CDR2 SYDVKM, per germline. The V end was cut by 5 bases, the J end by 5 bases, with 21 bases between. CDR3 length: 16 residues. The CDR3: CASSGVPPNYVETQYF. The CDR3 region has the DNA TGTGCCAGCAGTGGGGTACCCCCGAATTATGTGGAGACCCAGTACTTC.

This chain uses TRBV14 with TRBJ2-1, with 11 positions matching TRBD2. The trim removed 3 bases at V and 4 bases at J, leaving 5 bases unmatched. Per the germline V gene, CDR1 is SGHDN and CDR2 is FVKESK. This CDR3 has 16 amino acids. The CDR3 region is CASSHFSGGAYNEQFF. In DNA form, the CDR3 reads TGTGCCAGCAGCCATTTTAGCGGGGGGGCGTACAATGAGCAGTTCTTC.

The chain combines TRBV3-1 with TRBJ2-7; the D gene is possibly TRBD2 (6 bases). The germline V and J ends were trimmed by 5 bases and 4 bases, with 9 bases remaining between them. CDR3 length: 12 residues. Germline V gives CDR1 LGHDT, CDR2 YNNKEL (reference sequence). The CDR3 protein is CASSSGRYEQYF. DNA of the CDR3: TGTGCCAGCAGCTCAGGGAGGTACGAGCAGTACTTC.

This rearrangement joins TRBV29-1 to TRBJ2-7; a weak D match, TRBD1 (5 bases). The CDR3 extends over 13 amino acids. The V end was cut by 4 bases, the J end by 2 bases, with 12 bases between. Germline values: CDR1 SQVTM, CDR2 ANQGSEA. CDR3 sequence (DNA): TGCAGCGTTGCGACAGTCCTCACCTACGAGCAGTACTTC. Translating gives CSVATVLTYEQYF.

This chain joins TRBV19 and TRBJ1-4, with D possibly being TRBD1 (5 bases). Germline assignment: CDR1 LNHDA and CDR2 SQIVND (reference sequence). The length of the CDR3 is 14 residues. Here the CDR3 DNA reads TGTGCTACCCTCGCGGGGCAGGGAGATGAAAAACTGTTTTTT. Its translation: CATLAGQGDEKLFF.

This chain connects TRBV30 to TRBJ2-2; D might be TRBD1 (6 bases). CDR1 is GTSNPN, CDR2 SVGIG, per germline (reference sequence). This CDR3 region has 13 residues. V dropped 8 bases and J dropped 0 bases, with 10 bases sitting between them. The CDR3 nucleotides read TGTGCCCAGGGGCAGGCGAACACCGGGGAGCTGTTTTTT. It is translated as CAQGQANTGELFF.

The chain combines TRBV12-5 with TRBJ2-7, with D maybe TRBD2 (6 bases). The CDR3 covers 15 residues. With 0 bases removed from V and 3 bases from J, the gap between germline ends came to 12 bases. CDR1 is LGHNT and CDR2 is FRNRAP in the germline V gene. The CDR3 DNA follows: TGTGCTAGTGGTTTGGTAGTTGGGAGGATCTACGAGCAGTACTTC. It encodes CASGLVVGRIYEQYF.

This sequence joins TRBV5-1 and TRBJ1-5; D not resolved. Germline assignment: CDR1 SGHRS and CDR2 YFSETQ. This CDR3 is built from 14 residues. The V end lost 4 bases, the J end lost 2 bases, and 10 bases lay between the germline ends. In DNA, the CDR3 is TGCGCCAGCAGCATAGACGGACGCAATCAGCCCCAGCATTTT. Its translation is CASSIDGRNQPQHF.

This chain links TRBV5-6 with TRBJ1-5; D is unresolved. The V gene lost 2 bases and the J gene lost 5 bases, with 17 bases spanning the gap. CDR3 length: 16 residues. Looked up from germline, CDR1 is SGHDT and CDR2 is YYEEEE. The CDR3 bases are TGTGCCAGCAGCTTTTTTACCGGGCGCGTGTATCAGCCCCAGCATTTT. This sequence encodes CASSFFTGRVYQPQHF.

The rearrangement joins TRBV3-1 to TRBJ2-5; D might be TRBD1 (6 bases). Trimming took 1 base from V and 6 from J, leaving 12 bases between them. This CDR3 contains 14 residues. Germline CDR1 and CDR2: LGHDT and YNNKEL (reference sequence). The CDR3 here is CASSQVSGDKTQYF. CDR3 coding DNA: TGTGCCAGCAGCCAAGTGTCCGGGGACAAGACCCAGTACTTC.

The J gene is TRBJ1-5, the V gene TRBV19, with 10 bases matching TRBD1. V shed 4 bases and J 3 bases; nucleotides not matched to a gene: 3. This CDR3 comprises 15 residues. The germline CDR1 and CDR2 sequences are LNHDA and SQIVND (reference sequence). The CDR3 DNA sequence: TGTGCCAGTAGTACTGGACAGGGGGACAATCAGCCCCAGCATTTT. Its translation is CASSTGQGDNQPQHF.

This chain uses TRBV29-1 with TRBJ2-1; TRBD2 aligns across 7 bases. Germline lookup yields CDR1 SQVTM and CDR2 ANQGSEA. The CDR3 sequence is 16 residues long. The ends lost 3 bases at V and 0 bases at J; junction bases unmatched: 8. The CDR3 reads CSVEGGRGSSYNEQFF. Written as DNA, the CDR3 is TGCAGCGTTGAGGGAGGGAGAGGGAGCTCCTACAATGAGCAGTTCTTC.

The V gene is TRBV7-2, the J gene TRBJ2-7; 10 bases line up with TRBD2. The CDR3 is made up of 15 amino acids. With V trimmed by 5 bases and J by 4 bases, 8 bases remained unmatched. Germline lookup yields CDR1 SGHTA and CDR2 FQGNSA. The CDR3 region is CASSPRAGGLYEQYF. CDR3 DNA: TGTGCCAGCAGCCCACGAGCGGGGGGGCTGTACGAGCAGTACTTC.

This clonotype was counted once. The V call is TRBV4-1, the J call TRBJ2-1; D remains unclear. The CDR3 runs 15 residues. Trimming removed 1 base from V and 3 bases from J, with 10 bases in between. The germline V gene has CDR1 MGHRA and CDR2 YSYEKL. The CDR3 DNA follows: TGCGCCAGCAGCCAAGCGACGGAATACTACAATGAGCAGTTCTTC. The encoded protein is CASSQATEYYNEQFF.

V gene TRBV29-1 combines with J gene TRBJ2-5; 9 nucleotides agree with TRBD1. This CDR3 region has 13 residues. CDR1 SQVTM and CDR2 ANQGSEA come from the germline V gene. Trimming at V came to 4 bases and at J to 5 bases, leaving 5 bases not matched to a gene. The CDR3, as DNA: TGCAGCGTTGCACAGGGGGCGCAGGAGACCCAGTACTTC. It codes for CSVAQGAQETQYF.

The DNA for the CDR3 is TGTGCCAGCAGCTCAGAAGCCGGGACAGGGGTCGGCTACACCTTC. Amino acid sequence: CASSSEAGTGVGYTF. This chain joins TRBV3-1 and TRBJ1-2; TRBD1 matches 10 bases. The germline gives CDR1 LGHDT, CDR2 YNNKEL (reference sequence). The junction had 11 bases not matched to a gene; V was cut back by 5 bases and J by 8 bases. The CDR3 spans 15 residues.

This clonotype was recorded once. This chain uses TRBV20-1 with TRBJ2-1, with D maybe TRBD2 (6 bases). CDR3 size: 11 residues. Looked up from germline, CDR1 is DFQATT and CDR2 is SNEGSKA (reference sequence). Trimming shortened V by 6 bases and J by 10 bases, and 13 bases separated the two germline ends. As DNA, the CDR3 is TGCAGTGCAGGGACTCAAAGGGAGCAGTTCTTC. Protein product: CSAGTQREQFF.